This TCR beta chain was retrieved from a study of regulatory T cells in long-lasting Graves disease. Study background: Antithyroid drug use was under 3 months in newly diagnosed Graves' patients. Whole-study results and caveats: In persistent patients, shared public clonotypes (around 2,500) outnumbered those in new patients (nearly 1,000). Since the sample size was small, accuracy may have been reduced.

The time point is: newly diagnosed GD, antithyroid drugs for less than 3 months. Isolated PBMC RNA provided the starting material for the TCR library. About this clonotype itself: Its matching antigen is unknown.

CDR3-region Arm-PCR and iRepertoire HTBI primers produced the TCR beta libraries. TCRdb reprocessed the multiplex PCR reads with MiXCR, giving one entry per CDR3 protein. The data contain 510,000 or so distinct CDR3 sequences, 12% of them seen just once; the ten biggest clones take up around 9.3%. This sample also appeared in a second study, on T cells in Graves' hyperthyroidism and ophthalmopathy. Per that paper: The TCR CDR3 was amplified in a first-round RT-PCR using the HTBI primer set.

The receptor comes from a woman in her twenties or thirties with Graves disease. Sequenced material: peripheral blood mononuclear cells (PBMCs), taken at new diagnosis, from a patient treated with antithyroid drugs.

CDR3 DNA: TGTGCCAGCAGTGAAGATCGGAGCTCCTATAATTCACCCCTCCACTTT. It encodes CASSEDRSSYNSPLHF. The V call is TRBV6-2 or TRBV6-3, the J call TRBJ1-6, with D hard to call. Germline values: CDR1 MNHEY, CDR2 SVGEGT. There are 16 residues in the CDR3. Trimming took off 5 bases at V and 0 bases at J, with 11 bases between the two ends.